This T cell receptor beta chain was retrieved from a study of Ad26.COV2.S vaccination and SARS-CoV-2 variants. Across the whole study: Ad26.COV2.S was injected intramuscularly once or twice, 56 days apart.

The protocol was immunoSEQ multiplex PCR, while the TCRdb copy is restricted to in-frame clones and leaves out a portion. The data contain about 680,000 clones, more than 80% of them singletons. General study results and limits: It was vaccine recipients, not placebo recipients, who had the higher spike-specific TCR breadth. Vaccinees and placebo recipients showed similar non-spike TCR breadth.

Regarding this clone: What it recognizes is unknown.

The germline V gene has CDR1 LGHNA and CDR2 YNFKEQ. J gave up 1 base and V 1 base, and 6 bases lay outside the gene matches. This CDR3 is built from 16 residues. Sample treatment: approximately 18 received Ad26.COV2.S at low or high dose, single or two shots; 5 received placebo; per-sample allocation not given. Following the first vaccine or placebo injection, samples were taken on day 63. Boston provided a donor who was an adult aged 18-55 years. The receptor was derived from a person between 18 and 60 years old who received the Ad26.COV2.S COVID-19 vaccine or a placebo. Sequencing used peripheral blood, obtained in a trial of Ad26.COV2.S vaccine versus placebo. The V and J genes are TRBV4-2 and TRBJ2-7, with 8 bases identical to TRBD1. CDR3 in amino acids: CASSQVNTGGSYEQYF. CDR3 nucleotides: TGTGCCAGCAGCCAAGTGAACACAGGGGGGTCCTACGAGCAGTACTTC.